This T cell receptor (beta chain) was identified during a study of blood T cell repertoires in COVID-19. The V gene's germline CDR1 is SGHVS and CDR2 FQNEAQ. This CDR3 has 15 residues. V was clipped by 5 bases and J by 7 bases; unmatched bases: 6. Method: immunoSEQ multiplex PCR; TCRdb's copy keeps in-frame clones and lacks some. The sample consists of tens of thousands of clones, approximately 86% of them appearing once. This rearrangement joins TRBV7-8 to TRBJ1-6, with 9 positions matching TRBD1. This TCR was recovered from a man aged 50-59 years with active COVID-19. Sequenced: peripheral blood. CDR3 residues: CASSNTGTGNSPLHF. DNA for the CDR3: TGTGCCAGCAGCAATACCGGGACAGGGAATTCACCCCTCCACTTT.